The entry below gives a single T cell receptor beta chain sequence along with its context. Its matching antigen is unknown. The data originate from a study of B cell selection in AIRE deficiency. CD4+CD127+ cells were sorted as the conventional CD4 T cells. This CDR3 region has 17 residues. Germline V gene sequence: CDR1 SGHDN, CDR2 FVKESK. V was trimmed by 3 bases and J by 0 bases, leaving 12 bases between them. Study-wide results and limits: Around 30% of healthy-shared Treg TCRbeta sequences appeared in patient Tconv cells. In TCRBV usage, CDR3 length and diversity, patient Tconv and Treg cells matched healthy donors. CDR3s were shorter in shared Treg sequences, reflecting few non-templated nucleotide insertions. Of approximately 3,600 shared Treg TCRbeta sequences, 25% to 35% were healthy-donor-only and around 8.6% patient-only.

The protocol was immunoSEQ multiplex PCR, while the TCRdb copy is restricted to in-frame clones and leaves out a portion. The table has approximately 25,000 clones, nearly 97% seen once; the top ten hold roughly 0.22%. This TCR derives from a human donor in good health. The V call is TRBV14, the J call TRBJ1-6, with no clear D. Material: CD4+CD127+ conventional T cells sorted from PBMCs. The CDR3 DNA reads as TGTGCCAGCAGCCAGGGGTGGCGGAGCTCCTATAATTCACCCCTCCACTTT. This sequence encodes CASSQGWRSSYNSPLHF.